The entry below describes one T cell receptor beta chain. CDR1 is GTSNPN and CDR2 is SVGIG in the germline V gene (reference sequence). The germline V and J ends were trimmed by 0 bases and 0 bases, with 11 bases remaining between them. The length of the CDR3 is 15 residues. This sample was taken from a study of shared clonotypes between healthy human individuals. The naive CD8 subset, CD45RO-negative cells positively selected for CCR7, excluded terminally differentiated effector memory CD45RA+ cells. Clones were sequenced by immunoSEQ multiplex PCR, and TCRdb holds only the in-frame ones, with some missing. This sample has roughly 2 million clones; roughly 95% occur once, and the top ten carry 0.85% to 1.2%.

Source material: naive CD8+ T cells sorted from blood. The source of this sequence is a young man in good health. V usage is TRBV30 and J usage is TRBJ2-5, with D maybe TRBD2 (6 bases). The CDR3 protein is CAWSVLGGDQETQYF. DNA of the CDR3: TGTGCCTGGAGTGTACTTGGAGGGGACCAAGAGACCCAGTACTTC. Variable domain in full (rest from reference TRBV30 and TRBJ2-5): SQTIHQWPATLVQPVGSPLSLECTVEGTSNPNLYWYRQAAGRGLQLLFYSVGIGQISSEVPQNLSASRPQDRQFILSSKKLLLSDSGFYLCAWSVLGGDQETQYFGPGTRLLVL.